This T cell receptor beta chain was sequenced in a study of circulating and synovial CD4+ cells in juvenile arthritis. Study results and limitations: These repertoires were less diverse than bulk blood CD4 repertoires.

Turning to this clone: Its antigen is undetermined.

The table came from immunoSEQ multiplex PCR; TCRdb's copy has only in-frame clones and leaves some out. The table records more than 1,200 clones, around 90% of them present only once. The TCR sequence derives from a human donor with juvenile idiopathic arthritis. The sample taken for sequencing was HLA-DR+ CD4+ T cells from blood. As for subset: circulating pathogenic-like lymphocytes, sorted as HLA-DR+CD14-CD3+CD4+CD25low/- blood T cells.

CDR3 DNA sequence: TGTGCCAGCCGGGACAAGAACTACGAGCAGTACTTC. This translates into CASRDKNYEQYF. The V call is TRBV21-1, the J call TRBJ2-7; TRBD1 was called by the table and not checked on the DNA. TRBV21-1 is assigned pseudogene status. CDR3 length: 12 residues.